The rows below give T cell receptor beta chains drawn from one sample of a study of cytomegalovirus exposure and HLA in healthy donors. Libraries were prepared by immunoSEQ multiplex PCR; TCRdb keeps only in-frame clonotypes and omits some of them. In the table there are approximately 200,000 clones, 84% of which are singletons. The sequenced sample was PBMCs. These receptors all come from a woman younger than 45 in good health and CMV-seropositive. CDR3s include the opening cysteine and the closing phenylalanine or tryptophan. The order of the fields is clone size, J gene, V gene, D gene, CDR3 DNA, CDR3 protein. The D gene is left open where the match is weak. Size values are once, few and many counts, or a class for expanded clones, and some rows have none.

NA TRBJ2-5 TRBV7-2 TRBD1 TGTGCCAGCAGCATGAGTCGGGACAGGGGTGAAGAGACCCAGTACTTC CASSMSRDRGEETQYF
once TRBJ1-1 TRBV2 TRBD1 TGTGCCAGCAGACGCCCCGGACAGGAAAACACTGAAGCTTTCTTT CASRRPGQENTEAFF
NA TRBJ2-7 TRBV5-4 TRBD1 TGTGCCAGCAGCTTGTCGACAGGGGGCGCTTACGAGCAGTACTTC CASSLSTGGAYEQYF
NA TRBJ2-1 TRBV27 NA TGTGCCAGCGGTAGTAGCGGTTACAATGAGCAGTTCTTC CASGSSGYNEQFF
NA TRBJ1-2 TRBV28 TRBD1 TGTGCCAGCAGTTTATGGGGGGACAGGGACAACTATGGCTACACCTTC CASSLWGDRDNYGYTF
NA TRBJ2-1 TRBV7-2 NA TGTGCCAGCAGCTTATCTATAACAGCCTACAATGAGCAGTTCTTC CASSLSITAYNEQFF
NA TRBJ2-7 TRBV15 NA TGTGCCACCCGAGCCTCGGCCATCCACGGAGCCGAGCAGTACTTC CATRASAIHGAEQYF
NA TRBJ1-1 TRBV29-1 NA TGCAGCGTTGAAGAGGGAGGGTTGGGAACTGAAGCTTTCTTT CSVEEGGLGTEAFF
NA TRBJ1-1 TRBV28 NA TGTGCCAGCAGCTCCCCGGGGGTGAACACTGAAGCTTTCTTT CASSSPGVNTEAFF
NA TRBJ2-7 TRBV18 NA TGTGCCAGCTCACCAACGTCACAGTCCTACGAGCAGTACTTC CASSPTSQSYEQYF
NA TRBJ2-7 TRBV7-9 NA TGTGCCAGCAGCATAACAGGGTACGAGCAGTACTTC CASSITGYEQYF
once TRBJ1-2 TRBV5-6 NA TGTGCCAGCAGCGACACCTCACTGAACTATGGCTACACCTTC CASSDTSLNYGYTF
NA TRBJ2-7 TRBV27 NA TGTGCCAGCTCCACTTTGAGGGTGCCCTACGAGCAGTACTTC CASSTLRVPYEQYF
NA TRBJ2-5 TRBV7-8 TRBD2 TGTGCCAGCAGCTACGGGACTAGCGGACTCCAGTACTTC CASSYGTSGLQYF
once TRBJ2-1 TRBV7-6 NA TGTGCCAGCAGCTTAGCGGGGGGTGCACTGCCCTTTAATGAGCAGTTCTTC CASSLAGGALPFNEQFF
NA TRBJ1-1 TRBV5-6 NA TGTGCCAGCAGCTTTGTCCAGGGGCGCCCTGAAGCTTTCTTT CASSFVQGRPEAFF
NA TRBJ2-4 TRBV15 TRBD1 TGTGCCACCAGCAGAGATTTTCGACAGGGTGACATTCAGTACTTC CATSRDFRQGDIQYF
NA TRBJ2-4 TRBV13 TRBD1 TGTGCCAGCAGCTTAGTGTCTGGACAGGGAAACATTCAGTACTTC CASSLVSGQGNIQYF
NA TRBJ1-1 TRBV5-4 NA TGTGCCAGCAGCTTGGTCGCGGGCACTGAAGCTTTCTTT CASSLVAGTEAFF
NA TRBJ2-5 TRBV5-1 NA TGCGCCAGCAGCTTGGAATCTGAGACCCAGTACTTC CASSLESETQYF
NA TRBJ2-1 TRBV9 TRBD1 TGTGCCAGCAGCGTAGGGGGGACAGGGGGCCACAATGAGCAGTTCTTC CASSVGGTGGHNEQFF
NA TRBJ2-5 TRBV4-2 NA TGTGCCAGCAGCCAAGATCCGTTCGAGACCCAGTACTTC CASSQDPFETQYF
NA TRBJ2-5 TRBV28 NA TGTGCCAGCAGTGCCTCGGGTCGGGAGACCCAGTACTTC CASSASGRETQYF
NA TRBJ2-5 TRBV6-1 TRBD2 TGTGCCAGCAGTGGGACTAGTAAAGAGACCCAGTACTTC CASSGTSKETQYF
NA TRBJ1-3 TRBV11-2 NA TGTGCCAGCAGCTTAGCGGGTCCCTTCTCTGGAAACACCATATATTTT CASSLAGPFSGNTIYF
NA TRBJ2-7 TRBV28 TRBD2 TGTGCCAGCATCGACGTTAGCGGGCCCTCCTACGAGCAGTACTTC CASIDVSGPSYEQYF
NA TRBJ2-2 TRBV18 TRBD1 TGTGCCAGCTCACCACCGGACAGGGGCAAATACGGCACCGGGGAGCTGTTTTTT CASSPPDRGKYGTGELFF
once TRBJ2-7 TRBV5-1 TRBD2 TGCGCCAGCAGCTTGACGGGAGGGCCTGGGGAGCAGTACTTC CASSLTGGPGEQYF
once TRBJ2-7 TRBV6-6 NA TGTGCCAGCAGTTACGCCGGACAGGAGGGCGCCGAGCAGTACTTC CASSYAGQEGAEQYF
NA TRBJ2-5 TRBV5-6 TRBD1 TGTGCCAGCAGCCCCCGGACAGGGTCGGGTCAGGAGACCCAGTACTTC CASSPRTGSGQETQYF
NA TRBJ2-7 TRBV7-2 TRBD1 TGTGCCAGCAGCTTAGCCGGGACAGGGGATTACGAGCAGTACTTC CASSLAGTGDYEQYF
NA TRBJ1-5 TRBV4-2 NA TGTGCCAGCAGCCAAGATCTTTACAATCAGCCCCAGCATTTT CASSQDLYNQPQHF
NA TRBJ2-1 TRBV19 TRBD1 TGTGCCAGTACCCGACAGGGCGCGGAGGTCTCCTACAATGAGCAGTTCTTC CASTRQGAEVSYNEQFF
NA TRBJ1-2 TRBV27 NA TGTGCCAGCAGTTTATCTGGACAAGGGTATGGCTACACCTTC CASSLSGQGYGYTF
NA TRBJ2-7 TRBV6-1 TRBD2 TGTGCCAGCAGTGTACTAGCGGGAAGTGCCTACGAGCAGTACTTC CASSVLAGSAYEQYF
once TRBJ2-7 TRBV6-5 NA TGTGCCAGCAGGCATTTAGACAGAACCTACGAGCAGTACTTC CASRHLDRTYEQYF
NA TRBJ1-1 TRBV30 NA TGTGCCTGGAGTGTCCTCGGGAACACTGAAGCTTTCTTT CAWSVLGNTEAFF
NA TRBJ2-5 TRBV13 TRBD2 TGTGCCAGCAGCTTGGTTCGGGAGGGCCGTCGAGAGACCCAGTACTTC CASSLVREGRRETQYF
NA TRBJ2-1 TRBV5-4 TRBD1 TGTGCCAGCAGCGTAGGGACAGCCCTGAATGAGCAGTTCTTC CASSVGTALNEQFF
NA TRBJ2-6 TRBV5-1 NA TGCGCCAGCCAGGCCTCTGGGGCCAACGTCCTGACTTTC CASQASGANVLTF
NA TRBJ2-3 TRBV9 NA TGTGCCAGCAGCCCGCAGGGTGCCCTACGGCCGGATACGCAGTATTTT CASSPQGALRPDTQYF
once TRBJ1-2 TRBV4-2 NA TGTGCCAGCAGCCAAGATCGCGGGAATCGAGGCTACACCTTC CASSQDRGNRGYTF
NA TRBJ2-7 TRBV6-6 NA TGTGCCAGCAGTTACACCAGTAGGGGCTCCTACGAGCAGTACTTC CASSYTSRGSYEQYF
once TRBJ2-1 TRBV18 NA TGTGCCAGCTCAATGCGGATAAGCTCCTACAATGAGCAGTTCTTC CASSMRISSYNEQFF
few TRBJ1-2 TRBV14 NA TGTGCCAGCAGCCAAGATAGCCAGTATGGCTACACCTTC CASSQDSQYGYTF
NA TRBJ1-1 TRBV5-1 NA TGCGCCAGCAGCTGGGGAGGGGGTGTCTTGAACACTGAAGCTTTCTTT CASSWGGGVLNTEAFF
NA TRBJ2-7 TRBV6-6 TRBD1 TGTGCCAGCAGCCCAAGGGGGCCCCCGGACGAGCAGTACTTC CASSPRGPPDEQYF
NA TRBJ2-3 TRBV18 NA TGTGCCAGCTCACCGAGGGTAGATACGCAGTATTTT CASSPRVDTQYF
NA TRBJ1-3 TRBV4-1 NA TGCGCCAGCCAGTGGGGGCCCTACTCTGGAAACACCATATATTTT CASQWGPYSGNTIYF
once TRBJ2-7 TRBV27 NA TGTGCCAGCAGAGAGACAGGCCGGGACGAGCAGTACTTC CASRETGRDEQYF
NA TRBJ2-1 TRBV9 NA TGTGCCAGCAGCGTAGGGATAAGCAGGGGCAATGAGCAGTTCTTC CASSVGISRGNEQFF
NA TRBJ2-1 TRBV29-1 TRBD2 TGCAGCGTTGATGGGGTAGGACTAGCGGACTACAATGAGCAGTTCTTC CSVDGVGLADYNEQFF
NA TRBJ2-7 TRBV6-1 NA TGTGCCAGCAGTGAGAGGACAGCGTCCTCCTACGAGCAGTACTTC CASSERTASSYEQYF
few TRBJ1-2 TRBV5-1 NA TGCGCCAGCAGCTTGGTGGACCAGGGTGGTGGCTACACCTTC CASSLVDQGGGYTF
once TRBJ1-1 TRBV30 NA TGTGCCTGGAGGAGAGGGATGAACACTGAAGCTTTCTTT CAWRRGMNTEAFF
NA TRBJ2-1 TRBV28 TRBD1 TGTGCCAGCAGCAACGTTAGGACAGGAGAGCAGTTCTTC CASSNVRTGEQFF
NA TRBJ1-5 TRBV6-1 NA TGTGCCAGCAGTGAAGCAGGGGTTGGAGCCGGCAATCAGCCCCAGCATTTT CASSEAGVGAGNQPQHF
NA TRBJ2-7 TRBV13 TRBD2 TGTGCCAGCAGCCGCGGGGGGTACGAGCAGTACTTC CASSRGGYEQYF
once TRBJ2-5 TRBV9 NA TGTGCCAGCAGCGTTGGAGGGGTCCAAGAGACCCAGTACTTC CASSVGGVQETQYF